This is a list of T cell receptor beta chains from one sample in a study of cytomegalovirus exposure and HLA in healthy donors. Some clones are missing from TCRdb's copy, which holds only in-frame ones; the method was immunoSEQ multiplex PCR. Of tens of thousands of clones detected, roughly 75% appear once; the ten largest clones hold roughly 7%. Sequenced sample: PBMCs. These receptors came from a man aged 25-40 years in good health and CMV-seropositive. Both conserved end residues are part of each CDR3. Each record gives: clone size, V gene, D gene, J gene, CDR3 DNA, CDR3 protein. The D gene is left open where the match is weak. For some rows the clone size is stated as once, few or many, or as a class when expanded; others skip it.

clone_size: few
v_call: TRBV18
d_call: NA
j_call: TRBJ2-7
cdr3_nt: TGTGCCAGCTCACCGTCGGAAGGGGTCTCCTACGAGCAGTACTTC
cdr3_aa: CASSPSEGVSYEQYF

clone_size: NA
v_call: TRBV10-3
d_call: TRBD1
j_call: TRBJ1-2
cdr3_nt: TGTGCCATCAGTGGAATCGGGACAGCTGACTCTAACTATGGCTACACCTTC
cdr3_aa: CAISGIGTADSNYGYTF

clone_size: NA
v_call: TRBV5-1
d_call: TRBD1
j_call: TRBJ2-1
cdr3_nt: TGCGCCAGCAGCTTACAGGGGCAGGACAATGAGCAGTTCTTC
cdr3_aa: CASSLQGQDNEQFF

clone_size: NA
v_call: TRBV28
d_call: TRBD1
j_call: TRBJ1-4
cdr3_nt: TGTGCCAGCAGTTCGGCCGGGACAGGGCCGGGCGAAAAGCTGTTTTTT
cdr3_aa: CASSSAGTGPGEKLFF

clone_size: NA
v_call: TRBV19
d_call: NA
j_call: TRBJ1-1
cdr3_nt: TGTGCCAGTAGTCGGGTGAACACTGAAGCTTTCTTT
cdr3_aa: CASSRVNTEAFF

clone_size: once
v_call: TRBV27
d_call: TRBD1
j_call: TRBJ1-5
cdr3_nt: TGTGCCAGCAGTTCGACAGGGTTTCAGCCCCAGCATTTT
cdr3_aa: CASSSTGFQPQHF

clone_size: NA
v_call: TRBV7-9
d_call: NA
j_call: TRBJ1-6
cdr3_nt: TGTGCCAGCAGAGCGGAAACCGGAATTTCACCCCTCCACTTT
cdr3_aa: CASRAETGISPLHF

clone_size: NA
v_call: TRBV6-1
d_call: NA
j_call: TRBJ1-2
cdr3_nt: TGTGCCAGCAGTGAAGCGGCGGAACCCTCTAACTATGGCTACACCTTC
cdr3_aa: CASSEAAEPSNYGYTF

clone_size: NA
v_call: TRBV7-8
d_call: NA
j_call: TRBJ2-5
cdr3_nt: TGTGCCAGCAGCCCCCTGGCGGGGAATGGCCCCCAGTACTTC
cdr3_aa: CASSPLAGNGPQYF

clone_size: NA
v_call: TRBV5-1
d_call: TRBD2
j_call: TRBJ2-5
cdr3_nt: TGCGCCAGCAGCTTATTGACTAGCGGGGGGTTGTTATCGACCCAGTACTTC
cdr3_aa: CASSLLTSGGLLSTQYF

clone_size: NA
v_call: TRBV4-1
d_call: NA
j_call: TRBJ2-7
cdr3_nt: TGCGCCAGCAGCCAAGATTACAGGAACTACGAGCAGTACTTC
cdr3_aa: CASSQDYRNYEQYF